The 10 T cell receptor beta chains below come from one sample, sequenced in a study of cytomegalovirus exposure and HLA in healthy donors. Primers: 60 Vbeta forward and 13 Jbeta reverse. Here immunoSEQ multiplex PCR was the method, and the copy in TCRdb shows in-frame clones only, minus some. The sample lists about 130,000 clones; around 77% were seen once. The material sequenced was PBMCs. All receptors come from a male donor in good health and CMV-seropositive.

This rearrangement joins TRBV20-1 to TRBJ1-2, with TRBD1 matching 9 bases. Germline values: CDR1 DFQATT, CDR2 SNEGSKA (reference sequence). CDR3 length: 11 amino acids. J was trimmed by 8 bases and V by 2 bases; bases with no gene match: 0. CDR3 DNA: TGCAGTGCTAGAACAGGGGGCGGCTACACCTTC. Translation: CSARTGGGYTF.

The rearrangement joins TRBV5-8 to TRBJ1-4; TRBD1 matches at 11 bases. Trimming cost V 4 bases and J 2 bases; bases outside gene matches: 4. Germline V gene data show CDR1 as SGHTS and CDR2 as YDEGEE. The CDR3 spans 16 residues. This CDR3 is CASSPGQGATNEKLFF. The CDR3 nucleotides read TGTGCCAGCAGCCCTGGACAGGGGGCGACTAATGAAAAACTGTTTTTT.

The chain is built from TRBV6-4 and TRBJ2-1; tentatively, D is TRBD1 (5 bases). Between the trimmed V and J ends, which lost 6 bases and 3 bases, there was a span of 15 bases. The germline V gene encodes CDR1 MRHNA and CDR2 SNTAGT. The CDR3 contains 15 residues. The CDR3 nucleotides are TGTGCCAGCAGCCCCGACAGTTATCGCTACAATGAGCAGTTCTTC. It translates to CASSPDSYRYNEQFF.

Turning to this clone: This is likely an artifact of a read error, given a far larger clone one base away. Without the conserved terminal phenylalanine or tryptophan, this CDR3 likely stems from a read error. This chain joins TRBV15 and TRBJ1-1; D gene uncertain. Looked up from germline, CDR1 is LNHNV and CDR2 is YYDKDF (reference sequence). This CDR3 is built from 14 residues. V gave up 3 bases and J gave up 4 bases, with 12 bases separating them. CDR3 in DNA: TGTGCCACCAGCAGGGATACTGCGGGCACTGAAGCTTTCCTT. Translation gives CATSRDTAGTEAFL.

This clone came up once. V and J are TRBV28 and TRBJ2-7, with D tentatively TRBD1 (6 bases). This CDR3 contains 14 residues. Trimming removed 10 bases at V and 4 bases at J, with 20 bases between. Germline V gives CDR1 MDHEN, CDR2 SYDVKM. CDR3 residues: CANNPKSQGYEQYF. For the CDR3, the DNA is TGTGCCAACAACCCAAAGAGCCAGGGGTACGAGCAGTACTTC.

As concerns this clone: Other DNA sequences of this sample code for an identical CDR3. The chain joins TRBV13 to TRBJ2-6; D ambiguous. The germline CDR1 and CDR2 sequences are PRHDT and FYEKMQ (reference sequence). The CDR3 extends over 14 amino acids. V dropped 2 bases and J dropped 1 base, with 3 bases sitting between them. CDR3 bases: TGTGCCAGCAGCTTATATTCTGGGGCCAACGTCCTGACTTTC. Its translation: CASSLYSGANVLTF. The whole variable domain, filled in from reference TRBV13 and TRBJ2-6, reads AAGVIQSPRHLIKEKRETATLKCYPIPRHDTVYWYQQGPGQDPQFLISFYEKMQSDKGSIPDRFSAQQFSDYHSELNMSSLELGDSALYFCASSLYSGANVLTFGAGSRLTVL.

This clone was counted a few times. The V call is TRBV6-1, the J call TRBJ2-5; 11 bases are shared with TRBD2. The CDR3 has 20 amino acids. V lost 2 bases, J lost 6 bases, and 20 bases stayed unmatched. The germline V gene has CDR1 MNHNS and CDR2 SASEGT. The CDR3 sequence is CASSESREVAGGPGGQTQYF. The DNA of the CDR3 is TGTGCCAGCAGTGAAAGCCGAGAGGTAGCGGGAGGGCCTGGTGGTCAGACCCAGTACTTC.

This sequence joins TRBV7-8 and TRBJ2-6; 7 bases fit TRBD2. V was pared by 0 bases and J by 0 bases, with 8 bases of the junction left unmatched. The CDR3 is 19 residues long. CDR1 and CDR2 (germline): SGHVS, FQNEAQ. CDR3 sequence: CASSLALGRALSGANVLTF. The CDR3, as DNA: TGTGCCAGCAGCTTAGCGCTGGGGAGGGCCCTCTCTGGGGCCAACGTCCTGACTTTC.

CDR3 bases: TGTGCCAGCAGCCCGTACGGGGTGAGCTACACCTTC. Its translation is CASSPYGVSYTF. The rearrangement uses TRBV14 and TRBJ1-2; no definite D call. CDR3 size: 12 residues. V lost 4 bases and J 9 bases, leaving 12 bases between the germline ends. CDR1 is SGHDN, CDR2 FVKESK, per germline.

The chain carries TRBV6-5 and TRBJ2-1; 7 bases line up with TRBD2. CDR3 length: 14 amino acids. The ends lost 0 bases at V and 8 bases at J; junction bases unmatched: 4. Germline V gene sequence: CDR1 MNHEY, CDR2 SVGAGI. The CDR3 region is CASSYSTGGDEQFF. CDR3 nucleotide sequence: TGTGCCAGCAGTTACTCAACTGGGGGGGATGAGCAGTTCTTC.